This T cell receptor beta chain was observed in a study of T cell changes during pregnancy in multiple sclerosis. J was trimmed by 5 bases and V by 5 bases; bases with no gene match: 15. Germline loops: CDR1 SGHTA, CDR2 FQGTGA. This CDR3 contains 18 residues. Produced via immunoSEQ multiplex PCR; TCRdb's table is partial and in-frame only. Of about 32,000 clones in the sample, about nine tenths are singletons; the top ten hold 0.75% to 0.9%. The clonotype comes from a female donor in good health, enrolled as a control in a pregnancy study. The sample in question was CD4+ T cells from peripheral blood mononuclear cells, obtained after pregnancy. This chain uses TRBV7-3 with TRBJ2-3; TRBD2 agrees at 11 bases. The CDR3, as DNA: TGTGCCAGCAGCCTTCGTCCTTTAGCGGGGGGGCGGAGAGATACGCAGTATTTT. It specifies CASSLRPLAGGRRDTQYF. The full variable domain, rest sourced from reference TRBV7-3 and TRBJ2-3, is GAGVSQTPSNKVTEKGKYVELRCDPISGHTALYWYRQSLGQGPEFLIYFQGTGAADDSGLPNDRFFAVRPEGSVSTLKIQRTERGDSAVYLCASSLRPLAGGRRDTQYFGPGTRLTVL.